Sequencing of this T cell receptor (beta chain) was carried out in a study of early T cells in non-severe SARS-CoV-2 infection. The CDR3 is made up of 12 amino acids. V lost 4 bases and J lost 7; bases outside the gene matches: 7. Germline CDR1 and CDR2: SQVTM and ANQGSEA. TCRdb ran MiXCR on the 5' RACE reads and lists one entry per CDR3 protein. This sample has tens of thousands of distinct CDR3 sequences, with over 9% found just once. The sequence was obtained from an adult who was a healthcare worker with PCR-confirmed SARS-CoV-2 infection or an uninfected control (not recorded which). Sequencing was carried out using whole blood. The rearrangement links TRBV29-1 to TRBJ2-7; the match to TRBD2 covers 7 bases. The CDR3 here is CSVGGRAREQYF. CDR3 coding DNA: TGCAGCGTTGGAGGGAGGGCGCGGGAGCAGTACTTC.